This TCR beta chain was identified during a study of Ad26.COV2.S vaccination and SARS-CoV-2 variants. Study details: Donor allocation was to the COV1001 Ad26.COV2.S trial arm. Dosing was one shot or two shots 56 days apart.

This table comes from immunoSEQ multiplex PCR, and its TCRdb copy is limited to in-frame clones, with some not included. The table records about 460,000 clones, nearly 90% of them present only once. Study results and caveats: Non-spike TCR breadth was similar in vaccine and placebo recipients.

Concerning this clone: Its antigen is still unknown.

V was clipped by 3 bases and J by 9 bases; unmatched bases: 5. Germline V gene data show CDR1 as LGHNA and CDR2 as YSLEER. The CDR3 has 14 amino acids. Stated treatment: some 20 received Ad26.COV2.S at low or high dose, single or two shots; about 5 received placebo; per-sample allocation not given. Specimen acquisition occurred on day 63 following the initial vaccine or placebo injection. Its platform was an Ad26 vector, and its expressed antigen was Wuhan-strain SARS-CoV-2 spike. The material was peripheral blood, obtained in a trial of Ad26.COV2.S vaccine versus placebo. This clonotype was obtained from a person between 18 and 59 years old who received the Ad26.COV2.S COVID-19 vaccine or a placebo. The chain is built from TRBV4-3 and TRBJ2-1, with 10 bases identical to TRBD1. In DNA, the CDR3 is TGCGCCAGCAGCCAGACAGGGGGCAGGGGTGAGCAGTTCTTC. Protein sequence: CASSQTGGRGEQFF.